This T cell receptor beta chain was obtained from a study of blood T cell repertoires in COVID-19. Study information: Collection of acute and convalescent COVID-19 samples took place in the United States, Italy and Spain. Nucleic acid was either cDNA or gDNA, and it came from T cells, B-cell-depleted T cells, or PBMCs.

Profiled with immunoSEQ multiplex PCR; TCRdb holds only in-frame clones, not every one. The data contain around 700,000 clones, 70% to 90% of them singletons. This clonotype originated in a woman under 30 with acute or convalescent COVID-19. The sample taken for sequencing was peripheral blood.

The CDR3 spells CASSEDRVVGYTF. The CDR3 nucleotides read TGTGCCAGCAGCGAGGACAGGGTCGTTGGCTACACCTTC. The chain links TRBV11-1 to TRBJ1-2; 8 nucleotides match TRBD1. CDR3 length: 13 amino acids. The junction had 6 bases not matched to a gene; V was cut back by 5 bases and J by 7 bases. CDR1 and CDR2 (germline): SGHAT, FQDESV (reference sequence).